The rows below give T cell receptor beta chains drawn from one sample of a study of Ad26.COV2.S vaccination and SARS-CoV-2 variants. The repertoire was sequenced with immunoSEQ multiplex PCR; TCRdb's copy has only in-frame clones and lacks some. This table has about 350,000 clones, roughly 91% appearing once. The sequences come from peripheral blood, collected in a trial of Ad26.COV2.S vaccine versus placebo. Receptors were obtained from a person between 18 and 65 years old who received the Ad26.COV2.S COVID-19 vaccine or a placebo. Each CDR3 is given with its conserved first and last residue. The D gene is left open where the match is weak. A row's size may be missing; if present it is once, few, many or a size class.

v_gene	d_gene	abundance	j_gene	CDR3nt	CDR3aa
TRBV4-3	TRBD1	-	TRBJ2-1	TGCGCCAGCAGCCAAGATGGGACAGGGGCCTACAATGAGCAGTTCTTC	CASSQDGTGAYNEQFF
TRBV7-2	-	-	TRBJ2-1	TGTGCCAGCAGCTTAGCGGCGTTTGAGCAGTTCTTC	CASSLAAFEQFF
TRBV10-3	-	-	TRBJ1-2	TGTGCCATCAGTGAGTCGACGTGGCAGACCTACTATGGCTACACCTTC	CAISESTWQTYYGYTF
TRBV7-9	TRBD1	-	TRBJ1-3	TGTGCCAGCCCCCCCCGGGACAGTGACTTCTCTGGAAACACCATATATTTT	CASPPRDSDFSGNTIYF
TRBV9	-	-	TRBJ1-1	TGTGCCAGCAGCGCGAGCCGCGGCACTGAAGCTTTCTTT	CASSASRGTEAFF
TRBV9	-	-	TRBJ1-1	TGTGCCAGCAGCGTAGATGCCAGACTGAACACTGAAGCTTTCTTT	CASSVDARLNTEAFF
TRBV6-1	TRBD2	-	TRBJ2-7	TGTGCCAGCAGCGAAACTAGCGGGAGGGCCTGGGCCTACGAGCAGTACTTC	CASSETSGRAWAYEQYF
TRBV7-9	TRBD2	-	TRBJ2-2	TGTGCCAGCAGCCCGAGGACTAGCGGGAGGAACACCGGGGAGCTGTTTTTT	CASSPRTSGRNTGELFF
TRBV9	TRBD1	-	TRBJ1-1	TGTGCCAGCAGCGTAGGGCGGACAGGGAACACTGAAGCTTTCTTT	CASSVGRTGNTEAFF
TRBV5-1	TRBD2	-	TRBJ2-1	TGCGCCAGCACCCCCGATCTAGCGGGATCCAATGAGCAGTTCTTC	CASTPDLAGSNEQFF
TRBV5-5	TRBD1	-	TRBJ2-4	TGTGCCAGCAGCTTGTACAGGGGAACGAACATTCAGTACTTC	CASSLYRGTNIQYF
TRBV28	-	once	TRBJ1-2	TGTGCCAGCAGTCCCAGGGCCATTGACTATGGCTACACCTTC	CASSPRAIDYGYTF
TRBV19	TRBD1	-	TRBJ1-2	TGTGCCAGTACGACAGGGACGGGAAGCTATGGCTACACCTTC	CASTTGTGSYGYTF
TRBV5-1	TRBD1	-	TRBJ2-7	TGCGCCAGCAGCTTGGAAGGACAGGTCTCCTACGAGCAGTACTTC	CASSLEGQVSYEQYF
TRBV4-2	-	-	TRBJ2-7	TGTGCCAGCAGCCTAAGCAGAACCTACGAGCAGTACTTC	CASSLSRTYEQYF
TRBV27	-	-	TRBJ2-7	TGTGCCAGCAGATCTCGGGCAGGCTACGAGCAGTACTTC	CASRSRAGYEQYF
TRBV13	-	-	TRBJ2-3	TGTGCCAGCAGCTTCTCGGGGACTAGCACAGATACGCAGTATTTT	CASSFSGTSTDTQYF
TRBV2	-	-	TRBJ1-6	TGTGCCAGCAGTGGGAGAGATTATAATTCACCCCTCCACTTT	CASSGRDYNSPLHF
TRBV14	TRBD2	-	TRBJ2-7	TGTGCCAGCAGCCACGGGAGGGAGGGGGTCGCGGACGAGCAGTACTTC	CASSHGREGVADEQYF
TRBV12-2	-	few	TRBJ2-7	TGTGCAAGTCGCATCAGGCGTGGTCGACAGGGTGCCTACGAGCAGTACTTC	CASRIRRGRQGAYEQYF
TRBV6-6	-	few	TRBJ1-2	TGTGCCAGCAGTTCGGACAGTACCTACTATGGCTACACCTTC	CASSSDSTYYGYTF
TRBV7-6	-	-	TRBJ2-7	TGTGCCAGCAGCTTAGGCGTAGGCTCGCAAAATTACGAGCAGTACTTC	CASSLGVGSQNYEQYF
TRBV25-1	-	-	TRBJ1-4	TGTGCCAGCAGCGCCACGGGTGGGAATGAAAAACTGTTTTTT	CASSATGGNEKLFF
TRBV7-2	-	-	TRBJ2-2	TGTGCCAGCAGTTTGGTGTCCACGGCCAACACCGGGGAGCTGTTTTTT	CASSLVSTANTGELFF
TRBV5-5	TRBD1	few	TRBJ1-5	TGTGCCAGCAGTCCAGACAGGGGCAATCAGCCCCAGCATTTT	CASSPDRGNQPQHF
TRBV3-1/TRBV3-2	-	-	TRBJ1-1	TGTGCCAGCAGCCCCAGTCGAGGGAGCACTGAAGCTTTCTTT	CASSPSRGSTEAFF
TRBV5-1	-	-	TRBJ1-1	TGCGCCAGCAGCTTGGGGGTAGAACACACTGAAGCTTTCTTT	CASSLGVEHTEAFF
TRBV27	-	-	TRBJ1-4	TGTGCCAGCAGTCCAAAGGCCCCAGGGGTTGGCACTCGGGAAGAAAAACTGTTTTTT	CASSPKAPGVGTREEKLFF
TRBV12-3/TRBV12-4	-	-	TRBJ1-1	TGTGCCAGCAGTCAAGGGGGAAATGAAGCTTTCTTT	CASSQGGNEAFF
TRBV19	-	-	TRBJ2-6	TGTGCCAGTAGTATGGTCGAATGGGGAACTGGGGCCAACGTCCTGACTTTC	CASSMVEWGTGANVLTF
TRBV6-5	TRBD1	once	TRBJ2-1	TGTGCCAGCAGTTTATTACAGGGGTCCTACAATGAGCAGTTCTTC	CASSLLQGSYNEQFF
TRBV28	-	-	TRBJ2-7	TGTGCCAGCAGTTTGCCCAGGCCCTACTACGAGCAGTACTTC	CASSLPRPYYEQYF
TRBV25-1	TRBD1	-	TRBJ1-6	TGTGCCAGCAGCGCCCCAGGGGGCTTTCATAATTCACCCCTCCACTTT	CASSAPGGFHNSPLHF
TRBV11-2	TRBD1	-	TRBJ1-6	TGTGCCAGCAGCTTGACAACTGGACAGGGAGCTTCACCCCTCCACTTT	CASSLTTGQGASPLHF
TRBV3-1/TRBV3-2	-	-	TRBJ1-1	TGTGCCAGCAGCCCGGGACTGCTGAACACTGAAGCTTTCTTT	CASSPGLLNTEAFF
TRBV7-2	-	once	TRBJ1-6	TGTGCCAGCAGCTTAGGACCACAGGGTAGTATAAATTCACCCCTCCACTTT	CASSLGPQGSINSPLHF
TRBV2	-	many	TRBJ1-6	TGTGCCAGCAGTGAATCTGTGGGGAATTCACCCCTCCACTTT	CASSESVGNSPLHF
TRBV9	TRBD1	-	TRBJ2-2	TGTGCCAGCAGCGACCGAGGGACAGTCCCCGGGGAGCTGTTTTTT	CASSDRGTVPGELFF
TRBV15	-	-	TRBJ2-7	TGTGCCACCAGCAGGTCGGGTGGCAGCTCCTACGAGCAGTACTTC	CATSRSGGSSYEQYF
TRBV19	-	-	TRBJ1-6	TGTGCCAGTAGTATTCAACCACAGGGATCAGGTTCACCCCTCCACTTT	CASSIQPQGSGSPLHF
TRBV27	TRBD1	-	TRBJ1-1	TGTGCCAGCAGCCATGACCGGGACAGGGGAGAGAATGCTGAAGCTTTCTTT	CASSHDRDRGENAEAFF
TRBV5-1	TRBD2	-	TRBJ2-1	TGCGCCAGCAGCTTGTTAGCGGGGTCGGGGGACAATGAGCAGTTCTTC	CASSLLAGSGDNEQFF
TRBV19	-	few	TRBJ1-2	TGTGCCAGTAGCAGGAACTATGGCTACACCTTC	CASSRNYGYTF
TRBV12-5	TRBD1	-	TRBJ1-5	TGTGCTAGTGGTTTGGTACCGCTTGGACAGGGCCCGAAAAGGGCTCAGCCCCAGCATTTT	CASGLVPLGQGPKRAQPQHF
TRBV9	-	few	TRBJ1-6	TGTGCCAGCAGCGTAGATGGCACCGGCTCCTATAATTCACCCCTCCACTTT	CASSVDGTGSYNSPLHF
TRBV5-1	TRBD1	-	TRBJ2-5	TGCGCCAGCAGCGAGACAGGGTTCCAAGAGACCCAGTACTTC	CASSETGFQETQYF
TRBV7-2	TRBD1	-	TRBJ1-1	TGTGCCAGCAGCTCTACAGGGGTAACTGAAGCTTTCTTT	CASSSTGVTEAFF
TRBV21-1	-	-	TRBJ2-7	TGTGCCAGCAGCAAAAAAGCCGGGACAGATTACGAGCAGTACTTC	CASSKKAGTDYEQYF
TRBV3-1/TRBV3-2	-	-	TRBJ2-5	TGTGCCAGCAAACCGGAAGAGGCCCATGCACTACCGGTAGAGACCCAGTACTTC	CASKPEEAHALPVETQYF